This is a list of T cell receptor beta chains from one sample in a study of blood T cell repertoires in COVID-19. Sequencing was performed with immunoSEQ multiplex PCR; in TCRdb, only in-frame clones are kept and a portion is missing. This table has under 250,000 clones, approximately 77% appearing once. Material for sequencing was peripheral blood. The receptor source for this set is a woman over 75 with acute or convalescent COVID-19. CDR3s include the opening cysteine and the closing phenylalanine or tryptophan. Fields, in order: CDR3 length, D gene, J gene, V gene, clone size, CDR3 protein, CDR3 DNA. A D gene is named only where the DNA matches it firmly. A clone size is listed for some rows: how often the clone was seen (once, few, many), or a class if it is expanded.

len: 14; d_gene: .; j_gene: TRBJ1-4; v_gene: TRBV5-5; abundance: .; CDR3aa: CASSWGLTNEKLFF; CDR3nt: TGTGCCAGCAGCTGGGGGCTGACTAATGAAAAACTGTTTTTT
len: 16; d_gene: .; j_gene: TRBJ1-3; v_gene: TRBV5-1; abundance: .; CDR3aa: CASSLAQANSGNTIYF; CDR3nt: TGCGCCAGCAGCTTGGCTCAGGCGAACTCTGGAAACACCATATATTTT
len: 13; d_gene: TRBD1; j_gene: TRBJ1-1; v_gene: TRBV29-1; abundance: .; CDR3aa: CSVAGQMNTEAFF; CDR3nt: TGCAGCGTTGCGGGACAGATGAACACTGAAGCTTTCTTT
len: 13; d_gene: .; j_gene: TRBJ2-1; v_gene: TRBV15; abundance: .; CDR3aa: CATSATGLTEQFF; CDR3nt: TGTGCCACCAGCGCCACCGGACTAACAGAGCAGTTCTTC
len: 13; d_gene: .; j_gene: TRBJ1-2; v_gene: TRBV7-9; abundance: .; CDR3aa: CASSPDGITGYTF; CDR3nt: TGTGCCAGCAGCCCCGACGGGATTACTGGCTACACCTTC
len: 15; d_gene: TRBD1; j_gene: TRBJ2-1; v_gene: TRBV11-2; abundance: .; CDR3aa: CASSLEGRGLDEQFF; CDR3nt: TGTGCCAGCAGCTTAGAAGGCAGGGGGCTCGATGAGCAGTTCTTC
len: 16; d_gene: TRBD1; j_gene: TRBJ1-6; v_gene: TRBV5-6; abundance: .; CDR3aa: CASSTGTGRNNSPLHF; CDR3nt: TGTGCCAGCAGCACGGGGACAGGGAGGAATAATTCACCCCTCCACTTT
len: 14; d_gene: .; j_gene: TRBJ1-2; v_gene: TRBV6-1; abundance: .; CDR3aa: CASREARGSYGYTF; CDR3nt: TGTGCCAGCAGGGAAGCCCGGGGGTCCTATGGCTACACCTTC
len: 14; d_gene: TRBD1; j_gene: TRBJ1-1; v_gene: TRBV7-9; abundance: few; CDR3aa: CASGILQGETEAFF; CDR3nt: TGTGCCAGCGGAATTTTACAGGGGGAGACTGAAGCTTTCTTT
len: 15; d_gene: .; j_gene: TRBJ1-5; v_gene: TRBV5-8; abundance: .; CDR3aa: CASSSRVRGNQPQHF; CDR3nt: TGTGCCAGCAGCTCCAGGGTTCGGGGCAATCAGCCCCAGCATTTT
len: 19; d_gene: TRBD2; j_gene: TRBJ2-2; v_gene: TRBV27; abundance: few; CDR3aa: CASSLGIAGGSANTGELFF; CDR3nt: TGTGCCAGCAGTTTAGGGATAGCGGGGGGCTCCGCGAACACCGGGGAGCTGTTTTTT
len: 17; d_gene: .; j_gene: TRBJ2-7; v_gene: TRBV21-1; abundance: .; CDR3aa: CASSKARGGTTNYEQYF; CDR3nt: TGTGCCAGCAGCAAAGCTCGTGGTGGGACTACTAACTACGAGCAGTACTTC
len: 15; d_gene: TRBD1; j_gene: TRBJ1-5; v_gene: TRBV15; abundance: .; CDR3aa: CATSKRDRADQPQHF; CDR3nt: TGTGCCACCAGCAAAAGGGACAGGGCCGATCAGCCCCAGCATTTT
len: 17; d_gene: .; j_gene: TRBJ1-6; v_gene: TRBV7-2; abundance: .; CDR3aa: CASSLVVGRRGNSPLHF; CDR3nt: TGTGCCAGCAGCTTAGTAGTCGGCCGCCGGGGGAATTCACCCCTCCACTTT
len: 15; d_gene: TRBD1; j_gene: TRBJ1-6; v_gene: TRBV2; abundance: few; CDR3aa: CASRGTGTNNSPLHF; CDR3nt: TGTGCCAGCAGGGGGACAGGGACGAATAATTCACCCCTCCACTTT
len: 15; d_gene: TRBD1; j_gene: TRBJ1-3; v_gene: TRBV19; abundance: .; CDR3aa: CAISSGQGSGNTIYF; CDR3nt: TGTGCCATATCTTCCGGACAGGGCTCTGGAAACACCATATATTTT
len: 13; d_gene: .; j_gene: TRBJ2-5; v_gene: TRBV10-3; abundance: .; CDR3aa: CAINWTPPETQYF; CDR3nt: TGTGCCATCAATTGGACTCCGCCGGAGACCCAGTACTTC
len: 15; d_gene: TRBD2; j_gene: TRBJ2-5; v_gene: TRBV5-1; abundance: .; CDR3aa: CASSLVSGGQETQYF; CDR3nt: TGCGCCAGCAGCTTGGTTAGCGGGGGCCAAGAGACCCAGTACTTC
len: 15; d_gene: TRBD1; j_gene: TRBJ1-5; v_gene: TRBV13; abundance: .; CDR3aa: CASSLRGQANQPQHF; CDR3nt: TGTGCCAGCAGCTTAAGGGGACAGGCGAATCAGCCCCAGCATTTT
len: 16; d_gene: .; j_gene: TRBJ1-2; v_gene: TRBV9; abundance: .; CDR3aa: CASSVGGWQGNYGYTF; CDR3nt: TGTGCCAGCAGCGTAGGGGGTTGGCAGGGCAACTATGGCTACACCTTC
len: 13; d_gene: .; j_gene: TRBJ1-1; v_gene: TRBV29-1; abundance: .; CDR3aa: CSVEAQGETEAFF; CDR3nt: TGCAGCGTTGAAGCGCAGGGCGAGACTGAAGCTTTCTTT
len: 13; d_gene: .; j_gene: TRBJ2-1; v_gene: TRBV10-3; abundance: .; CDR3aa: CAIKVGGGNEQFF; CDR3nt: TGTGCCATCAAGGTGGGAGGGGGGAATGAGCAGTTCTTC
len: 18; d_gene: TRBD2; j_gene: TRBJ2-3; v_gene: TRBV7-2; abundance: .; CDR3aa: CASSLGGLAGGNTDTQYF; CDR3nt: TGTGCCAGCAGCTTAGGTGGGCTAGCGGGGGGTAACACAGATACGCAGTATTTT
len: 16; d_gene: TRBD1; j_gene: TRBJ2-3; v_gene: TRBV19; abundance: .; CDR3aa: CASSRGTGLSTDTQYF; CDR3nt: TGTGCCAGTAGTAGGGGGACAGGGTTGAGCACAGATACGCAGTATTTT
len: 13; d_gene: .; j_gene: TRBJ1-3; v_gene: TRBV5-1; abundance: .; CDR3aa: CASSFSGEGTIYF; CDR3nt: TGCGCCAGCAGTTTTTCAGGGGAGGGCACCATATATTTT
len: 13; d_gene: .; j_gene: TRBJ1-1; v_gene: TRBV7-2; abundance: .; CDR3aa: CASSLSVITEAFF; CDR3nt: TGTGCCAGCAGCTTATCAGTGATAACTGAAGCTTTCTTT
len: 15; d_gene: TRBD1; j_gene: TRBJ1-4; v_gene: TRBV7-9; abundance: .; CDR3aa: CASSLTGGGAEKLFF; CDR3nt: TGTGCCAGCAGCCTCACAGGGGGCGGTGCGGAAAAACTGTTTTTT
len: 13; d_gene: .; j_gene: TRBJ2-3; v_gene: TRBV5-4; abundance: .; CDR3aa: CASSARGGEVVYF; CDR3nt: TGTGCCAGCAGCGCCCGGGGCGGGGAGGTTGTGTATTTT
len: 14; d_gene: .; j_gene: TRBJ1-1; v_gene: TRBV6-6; abundance: .; CDR3aa: CASSRQAISSEAFF; CDR3nt: TGTGCCAGCAGTCGACAGGCGATAAGTTCTGAAGCTTTCTTT
len: 14; d_gene: .; j_gene: TRBJ1-2; v_gene: TRBV14; abundance: few; CDR3aa: CASSQQQGGYGYTF; CDR3nt: TGTGCCAGCAGCCAACAACAGGGAGGGTATGGCTACACCTTC
len: 16; d_gene: .; j_gene: TRBJ1-1; v_gene: TRBV5-4; abundance: .; CDR3aa: CASSPGRAGLGTEAFF; CDR3nt: TGTGCCAGCAGCCCCGGACGGGCGGGGCTGGGCACTGAAGCTTTCTTT
len: 17; d_gene: .; j_gene: TRBJ2-2; v_gene: TRBV7-3; abundance: .; CDR3aa: CASSLDGYGATTGELFF; CDR3nt: TGTGCCAGCAGCTTAGACGGGTACGGAGCGACCACCGGGGAGCTGTTTTTT
len: 15; d_gene: TRBD1; j_gene: TRBJ2-3; v_gene: TRBV27; abundance: .; CDR3aa: CASSPRDRGTDTQYF; CDR3nt: TGTGCCAGCAGCCCCCGGGACAGGGGCACAGATACGCAGTATTTT
len: 16; d_gene: TRBD2; j_gene: TRBJ2-1; v_gene: TRBV13; abundance: .; CDR3aa: CASRPSRLAGKNEQFF; CDR3nt: TGTGCCAGCAGGCCCTCGAGGCTAGCGGGGAAGAATGAGCAGTTCTTC
len: 15; d_gene: TRBD2; j_gene: TRBJ2-1; v_gene: TRBV9; abundance: .; CDR3aa: CASSVLTSGGNEQFF; CDR3nt: TGTGCCAGCAGCGTATTGACTAGCGGGGGCAATGAGCAGTTCTTC
len: 13; d_gene: .; j_gene: TRBJ1-6; v_gene: TRBV7-2; abundance: .; CDR3aa: CASSLSPGDNLHF; CDR3nt: TGTGCCAGCAGCTTATCGCCCGGTGACAACCTCCACTTT